A single sample is the source of the 6 T cell receptor beta chains below, sequenced in a study of Ad26.COV2.S vaccination and SARS-CoV-2 variants. Generated by immunoSEQ multiplex PCR, the TCRdb table keeps only in-frame clones and is missing some. The sample holds roughly 350,000 clones; 88% are singletons and the top ten take 6.4%. Treatment noted: around 19 received Ad26.COV2.S at low or high dose, single or two shots; about 5 received placebo; per-sample allocation not given. All samples were drawn on day 63, counting from the first vaccine or placebo injection. The material sequenced was peripheral blood, taken in a trial of Ad26.COV2.S vaccine versus placebo. These TCRs come from a person aged 18-65 years who received the Ad26.COV2.S COVID-19 vaccine or a placebo.

This clone was seen once. The chain carries TRBV27 and TRBJ2-2; D assignment may be TRBD1 or TRBD2 (5 bases each). CDR1 MNHEY and CDR2 SMNVEV come from the germline V gene (reference sequence). The V gene lost 6 bases and the J gene lost 3 bases, with 14 bases spanning the gap. CDR3 length equals 15 residues. The CDR3 bases are TGTGCCAGCAGCCGTGAGGGGAAACACACCGGGGAGCTGTTTTTT. This encodes CASSREGKHTGELFF.

This chain joins TRBV6-6 and TRBJ2-2; D tentatively fits TRBD1 or TRBD2 (5 bases each). The CDR3 has 15 amino acids. V was shortened by 6 bases and J by 3 bases, with 14 bases between the two germline ends. Germline loops: CDR1 MNHNY, CDR2 SVGAGI (reference sequence). The CDR3 region is CASRPTRGDTGELFF. CDR3 sequence (DNA): TGTGCCAGCAGACCTACTAGAGGGGACACCGGGGAGCTGTTTTTT.

V gene TRBV6-5 combines with J gene TRBJ1-1; D is uncertain. The V gene's germline CDR1 is MNHEY and CDR2 SVGAGI. This CDR3 comprises 16 residues. Trimming removed 0 bases at V and 2 bases at J, with 13 bases between. The chain's CDR3 is CASSYSIRPGNTEAFF. The CDR3 region has the DNA TGTGCCAGCAGTTACTCGATCCGTCCCGGAAACACTGAAGCTTTCTTT.

V and J are TRBV7-9 and TRBJ1-1; D uncertain. The CDR3 is made up of 13 amino acids. With 1 base removed from V and 10 bases from J, the gap between germline ends came to 13 bases. Germline loops: CDR1 SEHNR, CDR2 FQNEAQ (reference sequence). CDR3 region: CASSLGVVRGAFF. The CDR3 DNA follows: TGTGCCAGCAGCTTAGGGGTAGTCCGGGGAGCTTTCTTT.

This sequence joins TRBV4-3 and TRBJ1-1; D remains ambiguous. CDR3 length: 16 residues. The germline V gene has CDR1 LGHNA and CDR2 YSLEER. Trimming pared 0 bases from V and 5 bases from J, leaving 16 bases between. The CDR3 sequence: CASSQDRGQIDTEAFF. CDR3 nucleotide sequence: TGCGCCAGCAGCCAAGATCGAGGGCAGATAGATACTGAAGCTTTCTTT.

The V call is TRBV27, the J call TRBJ2-5, with 13 bases fitting TRBD2. Trimming removed 1 base from V and 6 bases from J; junction bases left unmatched: 11. Germline lookup yields CDR1 MNHEY and CDR2 SMNVEV (reference sequence). This CDR3 has 18 residues. CDR3: CASSLLRTSGGREKTQYF. The CDR3 DNA is TGTGCCAGCAGTTTATTGCGGACTAGCGGGGGAAGGGAAAAGACCCAGTACTTC.